These T cell receptor beta chains were read from a single sample in a study of Ad26.COV2.S vaccination and SARS-CoV-2 variants. Repertoires were generated with immunoSEQ multiplex PCR, while TCRdb's copy carries only in-frame clones and drops some. The table includes hundreds of thousands of clones, around 89% detected once. The specimen comprised peripheral blood, sampled in a trial of Ad26.COV2.S vaccine versus placebo. Receptors originate from a person aged 18-65 years who received the Ad26.COV2.S COVID-19 vaccine or a placebo. The CDR3 runs from the conserved cysteine through the conserved F or W. The D gene is left open where the match is weak. Part of the rows lack a size; the others show once, few, many or a class for expanded clones.

cdr3_nt,cdr3_aa,clone_size,j_call,v_call,d_call
TGTGCCAGCAGTTTTTTAAGGGGGGTTTACGAGCAGTACTTC,CASSFLRGVYEQYF,once,TRBJ2-7,TRBV6-5,.
TGCGCCAGCAGCCAAGGGTGGTCGGACAGGGCCCTGGCAACTAATGAAAAACTGTTTTTT,CASSQGWSDRALATNEKLFF,.,TRBJ1-4,TRBV4-3,TRBD1
TGTGCCAGCAGCTTTAGACTAGCGGGGACAGATACGCAGTATTTT,CASSFRLAGTDTQYF,.,TRBJ2-3,TRBV11-2,TRBD2
TGTGCCAGCAGTGAAGTAGAGGGGATGAATGAGCAGTTCTTC,CASSEVEGMNEQFF,.,TRBJ2-1,TRBV6-1,.
TGTGCCAGTAGGGCGCCCGGGACAGGGGGCTACGAGCAGTACTTC,CASRAPGTGGYEQYF,.,TRBJ2-7,TRBV19,TRBD1
TGTGCCAGCAGCCGGACAGCGACCTACGAGCAGTACTTC,CASSRTATYEQYF,.,TRBJ2-7,TRBV6-5,.
TGTGCCATCAGTGAGTCTTATGGCTACACCTTC,CAISESYGYTF,.,TRBJ1-2,TRBV10-3,.
TGTGCCAGCGCCGTGACTAGCGGATCAGATACGCAGTATTTT,CASAVTSGSDTQYF,.,TRBJ2-3,TRBV28,TRBD2
TGTGCCAGCAGCTTGTTGGGGGACTATGGCTACACCTTC,CASSLLGDYGYTF,.,TRBJ1-2,TRBV7-9,.
TGTGCCAGCACGGTACGGACGAACTATGGCTACACCTTC,CASTVRTNYGYTF,once,TRBJ1-2,TRBV7-2,.
TGTGCCAGCAGTGGGGCCTACAATGAGCAGTTCTTC,CASSGAYNEQFF,.,TRBJ2-1,TRBV2,.
TGTGCCAGTAGTATAAAGGGGATGAACACTGAAGCTTTCTTT,CASSIKGMNTEAFF,once,TRBJ1-1,TRBV19,.
TGTGCCAGCAGCCAGACAGGATACTACGAGCAGTACTTC,CASSQTGYYEQYF,.,TRBJ2-7,TRBV3-1/TRBV3-2,.
TGCGCCAGCAGCTTGGACTATGAGCAGTTCTTC,CASSLDYEQFF,.,TRBJ2-1,TRBV5-1,.
TGTGCCAGCAGCCGAGGGACACCCAAAGCTGTTGATGAGCAGTTCTTC,CASSRGTPKAVDEQFF,once,TRBJ2-1,TRBV9,.
TGTGCCAGCTCAGGAACCGGGACAGGGGGAGAGACCCAGTACTTC,CASSGTGTGGETQYF,.,TRBJ2-5,TRBV18,TRBD1
TGCGCCAGCAGCGGGAGGGTCGAAGGGGAGCTGTTTTTT,CASSGRVEGELFF,.,TRBJ2-2,TRBV5-1,TRBD2
TGTGCCAGCAGCCCCTGGGCAGGGAACTCCTACGAGCAGTACTTC,CASSPWAGNSYEQYF,.,TRBJ2-7,TRBV19,.
TGTGCCAGCAGCCCACAGTCGAGCTCCTACAATGAGCAGTTCTTC,CASSPQSSSYNEQFF,.,TRBJ2-1,TRBV11-2,.
TGTGCCAGCAGTCGCCCTCCTAGCGGGGGGAATGAGCAGTTCTTC,CASSRPPSGGNEQFF,.,TRBJ2-1,TRBV28,TRBD2
TGTGCCAGCAGTTACTCGGCGGGGGCGAACTATGGCTACACCTTC,CASSYSAGANYGYTF,.,TRBJ1-2,TRBV6-6,.
TGTGCCAGCAGTGGCAGGACCGGAGAAAATGAGCAGTTCTTC,CASSGRTGENEQFF,many,TRBJ2-1,TRBV2,.
TGTGCCAGCAGCCAAACGGACACGGCTGTTGACTACGAGCAGTACTTC,CASSQTDTAVDYEQYF,.,TRBJ2-7,TRBV25-1,.
TGTGCCAGCAGCTTAGCAGGGCCGAAAAGAGTGAACACCGGGGAGCTGTTTTTT,CASSLAGPKRVNTGELFF,.,TRBJ2-2,TRBV7-7,.
TGTGCCAGCAGCTTGAGACAGGGGCGGATCAATGAGCAGTTCTTC,CASSLRQGRINEQFF,.,TRBJ2-1,TRBV5-4,TRBD1
TGTGCCACCAGGGGGACAGGGGCCACCGGGGAGCTGTTTTTT,CATRGTGATGELFF,.,TRBJ2-2,TRBV24-1,TRBD1
TGTGCCAGCAGTAGCTACCCGGACGGGGGGGATACGCAGTATTTT,CASSSYPDGGDTQYF,.,TRBJ2-3,TRBV25-1,TRBD2
TGTGCCAGCAGCTCATACAGGCCGATGAACACTGAAGCTTTCTTT,CASSSYRPMNTEAFF,.,TRBJ1-1,TRBV5-4,.
TGTGCCAGCAGAGGGCAGGGAATATCTCATCAGCCCCAGCATTTT,CASRGQGISHQPQHF,.,TRBJ1-5,TRBV2,.
TGTGCCAGCCTGTTCAAGAGGGACAGGGGGCTCGAGCAGCCCCAGCATTTT,CASLFKRDRGLEQPQHF,.,TRBJ1-5,TRBV21-1,.
TGTGCCAGCAGTGACCGATTCACTGAAGCTTTCTTT,CASSDRFTEAFF,.,TRBJ1-1,TRBV6-2/TRBV6-3,.
TGTGCCACCAGCAGAGATCTAGGGGGAGGGGACAATGAGCAGTTCTTC,CATSRDLGGGDNEQFF,.,TRBJ2-1,TRBV15,.
TGTGCCAGCTCACCACCGACCAACACAGATACGCAGTATTTT,CASSPPTNTDTQYF,.,TRBJ2-3,TRBV18,.
TGTGCCAGCAGTCCCAACTGGCGCGGGGAAGCTTTCTTT,CASSPNWRGEAFF,.,TRBJ1-1,TRBV27,.
TGTGCCTGGACCCGAGGTAAAACGGGACAGTGGGAGACCCAGTACTTC,CAWTRGKTGQWETQYF,.,TRBJ2-5,TRBV30,TRBD1
TGTGCCAGCAGCCCCCGGGACAGGGGGGTCAGTGAGCAGTTCTTC,CASSPRDRGVSEQFF,.,TRBJ2-1,TRBV7-2,TRBD1
TGTGCCAGCAGCTGGGACCTAGGGAGCTCCTACGAGCAGTACTTC,CASSWDLGSSYEQYF,.,TRBJ2-7,TRBV11-2,.
TGTGCCAGCGGTTCCGGCAATGAGCAGTTCTTC,CASGSGNEQFF,.,TRBJ2-1,TRBV12-3/TRBV12-4,.
TGTGCCAGCTCACCACGGGAACAGGGTAGCTGGAATGAGCAGTTCTTC,CASSPREQGSWNEQFF,once,TRBJ2-1,TRBV18,.
TGTGCCAGTAGTCTCCGGGGCAGAAGAGAAAAACTGTTTTTT,CASSLRGRREKLFF,.,TRBJ1-4,TRBV19,.
TGTGCCAGCAGGCAGGGGACTGGGGCCAACGTCCTGACTTTC,CASRQGTGANVLTF,.,TRBJ2-6,TRBV28,.
TGTGCCAGCAGCTCGTACGGGGGTGGGACAGGGGGTTCCTACGAGCAGTACTTC,CASSSYGGGTGGSYEQYF,.,TRBJ2-7,TRBV7-9,TRBD1
TGTGCCAGCAGCTTGGGGCGGGGGGTGGAGACCCAGTACTTC,CASSLGRGVETQYF,once,TRBJ2-5,TRBV5-4,TRBD2
TGTGCCAGCAGCACGGGACGGATGAACACTGAAGCTTTCTTT,CASSTGRMNTEAFF,once,TRBJ1-1,TRBV11-1,.
TGTGCCAGCAGTTTACTAGCGCGGCCTGAAGCTTTCTTT,CASSLLARPEAFF,.,TRBJ1-1,TRBV28,.
TGTGCCAGCAAACTCGCAGGCCGGAACACTGAAGCTTTCTTT,CASKLAGRNTEAFF,.,TRBJ1-1,TRBV6-5,.
TGTGCCAGCAGGGGTCATTGGGACAATGAGCAGTTCTTC,CASRGHWDNEQFF,.,TRBJ2-1,TRBV11-3,.
TGTGCCAGCAGAGGCTTAACAGGGGGCGCCTCCCACGAGCAGTACTTC,CASRGLTGGASHEQYF,once,TRBJ2-7,TRBV25-1,TRBD1
TGCGCCAGCAGCCAAGCATCCGCCCGGAACACTGAAGCTTTCTTT,CASSQASARNTEAFF,once,TRBJ1-1,TRBV4-3,.
TGTGCCAGCAGCATCGGGACCCGAGGCGGTCAGCCCCAGCATTTT,CASSIGTRGGQPQHF,.,TRBJ1-5,TRBV5-8,.
TGTGCCAGCAGTGAATATAAGAGGGGAACCTACGAGCAGTACTTC,CASSEYKRGTYEQYF,.,TRBJ2-7,TRBV25-1,.
TGCGCCAGCAGCCAAGCTGGTGGGGCGACCGGGGAGCTGTTTTTT,CASSQAGGATGELFF,few,TRBJ2-2,TRBV4-1,.
TGCGCCAGCAGCTTCGAGGCCGGGACTAATGAAAAACTGTTTTTT,CASSFEAGTNEKLFF,.,TRBJ1-4,TRBV5-1,.
TGTGCCACCAGTGATTTAGCAAGAGAAAGGCAGTTCTTC,CATSDLARERQFF,.,TRBJ2-1,TRBV24-1,.
TGTGCCAGCAGTTTCGCGGCGGTGAACACTGAAGCTTTCTTT,CASSFAAVNTEAFF,.,TRBJ1-1,TRBV28,.
TGTGCCATCAGTGAATTAGCGGACGAAGAGACCCAGTACTTC,CAISELADEETQYF,.,TRBJ2-5,TRBV10-3,.
TGTGCCAGCCGACAGGGGGGAGAACAGCCCCAGCATTTT,CASRQGGEQPQHF,.,TRBJ1-5,TRBV28,TRBD1
TGTGCCAGCAGTCAGACGGGACTAAGGGAAGAGACCCAGTACTTC,CASSQTGLREETQYF,.,TRBJ2-5,TRBV5-4,TRBD2